A single sample is the source of the 14 T cell receptor beta chains below, sequenced in a study of cytomegalovirus exposure and HLA in healthy donors. The PCR used 60 Vbeta and 13 Jbeta primers. Profiling relied on immunoSEQ multiplex PCR, and the TCRdb table lists in-frame clones only, not all of them. The sample holds about 260,000 clones; about four fifths are singletons and the top ten take about 2%. Sequencing input: PBMCs. The receptors derive from a middle-aged woman in good health and CMV-seropositive.

This chain uses TRBV7-9 with TRBJ2-7; 10 positions agree with TRBD1. The V segment lost 5 bases and the J segment 2 bases; nucleotides outside the gene matches: 9. The length of the CDR3 is 16 residues. CDR1 is SEHNR, CDR2 FQNEAQ, per germline (reference sequence). CDR3 bases: TGTGCCAGCAGCCTCACCACGGGACAGGGGACCTACGAGCAGTACTTC. It yields the protein CASSLTTGQGTYEQYF.

The genes are TRBV27 and TRBJ2-1; possible D gene TRBD1, 7 bases. The CDR3 runs to 14 residues. Trimming stripped 9 bases from V and 8 bases from J, with 20 bases between. Germline V CDR1 and CDR2: MNHEY, SMNVEV (reference sequence). This CDR3 is CASARGQGGDEQFF. CDR3 nucleotide sequence: TGTGCCAGTGCGAGAGGGCAGGGGGGCGATGAGCAGTTCTTC.

Turning to this clone: Relative to the germline gene, one junction end is altered; a read error may explain this. The chain recombines TRBV18 with TRBJ2-1; 7 bases agree with TRBD2. Germline-derived CDR1 and CDR2 are KGHSH and LQKENI. This CDR3 is built from 16 residues. The CDR3 is CASSPLVAGVRNGQFF. CDR3 nucleotides: TGTGCCAGCTCACCCCTCGTGGCGGGAGTAAGAAATGGGCAGTTCTTC.

This clone appeared a single time. This chain connects TRBV9 to TRBJ2-7; TRBD2 matches at 11 bases. Germline CDR1 SGDLS, CDR2 YYNGEE. V shed 4 bases, J shed 3 bases, and the junction held 9 bases outside the gene matches. The CDR3 is 16 residues long. This CDR3 reads CASSTRSSGRFYEQYF. In nucleotides, the CDR3 is TGTGCCAGCAGCACCCGTTCTAGCGGGAGGTTCTACGAGCAGTACTTC.

V gene TRBV4-2 combines with J gene TRBJ1-2; D gene unclear. CDR3 length equals 12 residues. CDR1 is LGHNA, CDR2 YNFKEQ, per germline. Trimming removed 1 base at V and 6 bases at J, with 6 bases between. The CDR3 is CASSQVGDGYTF. As DNA, the CDR3 is TGTGCCAGCAGCCAAGTGGGCGATGGCTACACCTTC.

This chain uses TRBV6-5 with TRBJ2-3; unclear D gene. Trimming removed 2 bases from V and 7 bases from J, with 10 bases in between. The CDR3 runs 13 residues. Germline V gives CDR1 MNHEY, CDR2 SVGAGI. CDR3: CASSYPDTYTQYF. Here the CDR3 DNA reads TGTGCCAGCAGTTACCCCGACACCTATACGCAGTATTTT.

The chain carries TRBV5-6 and TRBJ2-7; 9 bases fit TRBD1. Germline CDR1 reads SGHDT; CDR2 reads YYEEEE. The CDR3 is 15 amino acids. J lost 2 bases, V lost 4 bases, and 7 bases had no gene match. CDR3 sequence: CASSTGTGFTYEQYF. For the CDR3, the DNA is TGTGCCAGCAGCACCGGGACAGGGTTTACCTACGAGCAGTACTTC.

This chain connects TRBV7-9 to TRBJ2-7; 8 bases are shared with TRBD2. Germline values: CDR1 SEHNR, CDR2 FQNEAQ (reference sequence). The ends lost 5 bases at V and 4 bases at J; junction bases unmatched: 13. The length of the CDR3 is 16 residues. The CDR3 nucleotides read TGTGCCAGCAGCCCCCCCAGCGGGAGTGATTCTTACGAGCAGTACTTC. Encoded protein: CASSPPSGSDSYEQYF.

The chain uses TRBV29-1 and TRBJ1-1; 10 bases align to TRBD1. The CDR3 sequence is 14 residues long. Germline V CDR1 and CDR2: SQVTM, ANQGSEA. J gave up 1 base and V 6 bases, and 5 bases lay outside the gene matches. CDR3 amino acids: CSVDRTGGNTEAFF. In DNA, the CDR3 is TGCAGCGTCGATAGGACAGGGGGGAACACTGAAGCTTTCTTT.

V and J are TRBV9 and TRBJ2-6; TRBD1 might be the D (5 bases). The CDR3 is 13 residues long. Germline lookup yields CDR1 SGDLS and CDR2 YYNGEE. V dropped 4 bases and J dropped 4 bases, with 6 bases sitting between them. This CDR3 reads CASSKGGANVLTF. The CDR3 bases are TGTGCCAGCAGCAAGGGGGGGGCCAACGTCCTGACTTTC.

This clone is a singleton in its sample. The V and J genes are TRBV6-1 and TRBJ1-5; weak D call: TRBD1 (6 bases). V dropped 1 base and J dropped 5 bases, with 21 bases sitting between them. The CDR3 contains 18 residues. Looked up from germline, CDR1 is MNHNS and CDR2 is SASEGT. In DNA form, the CDR3 reads TGTGCCAGCAGTGAAGACGAACAGGGTATAGCAGTCTATCAGCCCCAGCATTTT. Translation gives CASSEDEQGIAVYQPQHF.

The chain links TRBV27 to TRBJ1-3; TRBD1 matches 9 bases. After removal of 6 bases from V and 3 bases from J, the junction contained 3 bases not matched to a gene. Germline lookup yields CDR1 MNHEY and CDR2 SMNVEV (reference sequence). CDR3 size: 14 residues. CDR3 loop: CASRRDRDGNTIYF. CDR3 in DNA: TGTGCCAGCAGGCGGGACAGGGATGGAAACACCATATATTTT.

The chain's CDR3 is CASSLAWGQGSSGYTF. DNA for the CDR3: TGCGCCAGCAGCTTGGCCTGGGGACAGGGAAGTTCTGGCTACACCTTC. J is TRBJ1-2 and V is TRBV5-1; TRBD1 agrees at 9 bases. Germline lookup yields CDR1 SGHRS and CDR2 YFSETQ. Losses at the gene ends were 0 bases for V and 7 bases for J; bases not matched to a gene: 10. The CDR3 sequence is 16 residues long.

The chain is built from TRBV7-9 and TRBJ2-3; D not resolved. The CDR3 has 12 amino acids. The V end lost 4 bases, the J end lost 7 bases, and 9 bases lay between the germline ends. Germline assignment: CDR1 SEHNR and CDR2 FQNEAQ (reference sequence). The CDR3 nucleotides are TGTGCCAGCAGCTATACCGGGTATACGCAGTATTTT. Protein product: CASSYTGYTQYF.